This TCR beta chain was sequenced for a study of CD4+ T cells in melanoma. V trimming: 7 bases; J trimming: 6 bases; junction bases outside the gene matches: 3. Germline CDR1 is SEHNR and CDR2 is FQNEAQ (reference sequence). CDR3 length: 13 amino acids. Sequenced by immunoSEQ multiplex PCR; TCRdb stores in-frame clones only, minus some. The data show some 120,000 clones, about 90% seen once. This chain connects TRBV7-9 to TRBJ2-2; 9 nucleotides line up with TRBD2. This clonotype originated in a human donor with melanoma. Sequenced sample: peripheral blood. The CDR3 protein is CASKLAGSGELFF. The CDR3, as DNA: TGTGCCAGCAAACTAGCGGGCTCCGGGGAGCTGTTTTTT.